Below are 5 T cell receptor beta chains sequenced from a single sample in a study of blood T cell repertoires in COVID-19. Method: immunoSEQ multiplex PCR; TCRdb's copy keeps in-frame clones and lacks some. The data contain 130,000 to 150,000 clones, about four fifths of them seen just once; the ten biggest clones take up 7% to 9%. The sequencing sample was made of peripheral blood. All receptors derive from a human donor with acute or convalescent COVID-19. The donor label of this sample is uncertain.

The genes are TRBV11-2 and TRBJ2-7; tentative D call: TRBD2 (6 bases). This CDR3 spans 13 amino acids. CDR1 and CDR2 from the germline V gene are SGHAT and FQNNGV. V dropped 2 bases and J dropped 7 bases, with 12 bases sitting between them. The CDR3 is CASSLKLGREQYF. CDR3 DNA sequence: TGTGCCAGCAGCTTAAAGCTTGGGAGGGAGCAGTACTTC. Full variable domain (outside the CDR3, taken from reference TRBV11-2 and TRBJ2-7): EAGVAQSPRYKIIEKRQSVAFWCNPISGHATLYWYQQILGQGPKLLIQFQNNGVVDDSQLPKDRFSAERLKGVDSTLKIQPAKLEDSAVYLCASSLKLGREQYFGPGTRLTVT.

The CDR3 protein is CASSYSGSNTEAFF. The CDR3 region has the DNA TGTGCCAGCAGTTACAGCGGAAGCAACACTGAAGCTTTCTTT. The chain is built from TRBV6-5 and TRBJ1-1; D unresolved. This CDR3 has 14 residues. V lost 2 bases and J lost 2, with 9 bases in between. Germline V gene data show CDR1 as MNHEY and CDR2 as SVGAGI.

The rearrangement joins TRBV6-5 to TRBJ1-1, with D perhaps matching TRBD1 (6 bases). V shed 2 bases and J shed 2 bases, with 15 bases lying between them. The CDR3 has 16 amino acids. The germline gives CDR1 MNHEY, CDR2 SVGAGI. The CDR3 DNA sequence: TGTGCCAGCAGTTACATCACAGGGTCAATAAACACTGAAGCTTTCTTT. Its protein is CASSYITGSINTEAFF.

The rearrangement joins TRBV27 to TRBJ1-1, with D perhaps matching TRBD1 (6 bases). The CDR3 has 15 amino acids. In germline, CDR1 is MNHEY, CDR2 SMNVEV (reference sequence). Trimming removed 2 bases from V and 6 bases from J, with 16 bases in between. The CDR3 nucleotides read TGTGCCAGCAGTTTAGGAAGGCCGGGGGGCCCTGAAGCTTTCTTT. Residues: CASSLGRPGGPEAFF.

V and J are TRBV5-1 and TRBJ2-1, with 7 bases matching TRBD2. Germline V gives CDR1 SGHRS, CDR2 YFSETQ. The CDR3 spans 14 residues. V dropped 0 bases and J dropped 14; count of bases not matched to a gene: 11. DNA for the CDR3: TGCGCCAGCAGCTTGGAAAGGGGAGGGGAAAAGGAGTTCTTC. Translated: CASSLERGGEKEFF.